The clone carrying this TCR beta chain appeared a single time. What it binds is unknown. This record belongs to a study of OX40 agonist ivuxolimab in advanced cancers. Study context: Patients receiving dose escalation had hepatocellular carcinoma, melanoma, renal cell or head and neck cancer. One patient with hepatocellular carcinoma and two with cutaneous melanoma, three in all, had partial responses.

Study-wide results and limits: Dose levels from 0.1 to 3.0 mg/kg saw CD4+ and CD8+ blood T cells expand clonally by week 6.

Produced via immunoSEQ multiplex PCR; TCRdb's table is partial and in-frame only. The data hold just under 35,000 clones, with 92% observed a single time. CDR1 and CDR2 (germline): LNHDA, SQIVND (reference sequence). Germline trimming cut 8 bases from V and 0 bases from J; bases unmatched to any gene: 7. The CDR3 sequence is 15 residues long. The source is an adult with an advanced solid tumor such as melanoma, head and neck, liver or kidney cancer. The rearrangement links TRBV19 to TRBJ1-3; 7 positions match TRBD1. The sequencing here drew on CD4+ or CD8+ T cells sorted from blood, taken in a trial of the OX40 agonist ivuxolimab. The CDR3 DNA reads as TGTGCCAGTCGGGACAGAGCTTACTCTGGAAACACCATATATTTT. Its protein product is CASRDRAYSGNTIYF.